The TCR beta chain described here comes from a study of low-dose radiotherapy and immunotherapy resistance in tumors. Study background: Nivolumab was given to patients as a 240 mg flat dose every two weeks, and ipilimumab at 1 mg/kg every six weeks. Both were delivered intravenously. Intravenous cyclophosphamide 200 mg/m2 was given every two weeks, one day before radiation and immunotherapy.

Priming of first-strand cDNA relied on TRAV- and TRBV-specific primers (covering alpha and beta chains). TCRs were amplified for 15 to 25 PCR cycles with a constant-region primer and V-primer adapter. One entry per CDR3 protein results from TCRdb running MiXCR on the reads. This sample has about 7,300 distinct CDR3 sequences, with about 79% found just once. The sequence derives from a human donor with advanced metastatic prostate, ovarian, gallbladder or colorectal cancer (not recorded which). This table probably holds off-target reads from a library built for another chain.

For the CDR3, the DNA is TGTGCCAGCAGCCAAGACCGGGTCTTAGAGCCCCAGCATTTT. Protein product: CASSQDRVLEPQHF. The rearrangement uses TRBV3-1 and TRBJ1-5; D unresolved. CDR1 is LGHDT, CDR2 YNNKEL, per germline (reference sequence). The CDR3 length is 14 residues. V lost 0 bases and J 8 bases, leaving 11 bases between the germline ends.